The rows below give T cell receptor beta chains drawn from one sample of a study of OX40 agonist ivuxolimab in advanced cancers. The assay was immunoSEQ multiplex PCR, and TCRdb's table has in-frame clones only and misses some. This sample has roughly 60,000 clones, with 90% to 95% found just once. Sequences were derived from CD4+ or CD8+ T cells sorted from blood, sampled in a trial of the OX40 agonist ivuxolimab. The receptors here all came from an adult with an advanced solid tumor such as melanoma, head and neck, liver or kidney cancer. The CDR3 runs from the conserved cysteine through the conserved F or W. The order of the fields is J gene, D gene, V gene, clone size, CDR3 protein, CDR3 DNA. The D gene is left open where the match is weak. Expanded clones get a size class; other rows say once, few or many, or leave the size out.

j_gene: TRBJ2-7
d_gene: TRBD2
v_gene: TRBV6-1
abundance: NA
CDR3aa: CASSELAGFYEQYF
CDR3nt: TGTGCCAGCAGTGAACTAGCGGGGTTCTACGAGCAGTACTTC

j_gene: TRBJ2-5
d_gene: NA
v_gene: TRBV9
abundance: NA
CDR3aa: CASSVDGYSQETQYF
CDR3nt: TGTGCCAGCAGCGTAGATGGCTACAGCCAAGAGACCCAGTACTTC

j_gene: TRBJ2-7
d_gene: TRBD2
v_gene: TRBV27
abundance: NA
CDR3aa: CASSLLASGTVEQYF
CDR3nt: TGTGCCAGCAGTTTACTGGCTAGCGGGACGGTCGAGCAGTACTTC

j_gene: TRBJ2-7
d_gene: NA
v_gene: TRBV6-1
abundance: NA
CDR3aa: CASSELGRPLSYEQYF
CDR3nt: TGTGCCAGCAGTGAATTAGGCAGGCCTCTCTCCTACGAGCAGTACTTC

j_gene: TRBJ1-5
d_gene: NA
v_gene: TRBV7-9
abundance: few
CDR3aa: CASSPEWWESNQPQHF
CDR3nt: TGTGCCAGCAGCCCAGAATGGTGGGAGAGCAATCAGCCCCAGCATTTT

j_gene: TRBJ1-1
d_gene: NA
v_gene: TRBV19
abundance: once
CDR3aa: CASSMGGTEAFF
CDR3nt: TGTGCCAGTAGTATGGGAGGCACTGAAGCTTTCTTT

j_gene: TRBJ2-3
d_gene: TRBD2
v_gene: TRBV27
abundance: NA
CDR3aa: CASSQLAGTDTQYF
CDR3nt: TGTGCCAGCAGTCAACTAGCGGGCACAGATACGCAGTATTTT

j_gene: TRBJ2-1
d_gene: TRBD2
v_gene: TRBV4-1
abundance: NA
CDR3aa: CASSQEPAGVSYNEQFF
CDR3nt: TGCGCCAGCAGCCAAGAGCCAGCGGGAGTCTCCTACAATGAGCAGTTCTTC

j_gene: TRBJ2-3
d_gene: NA
v_gene: TRBV29-1
abundance: NA
CDR3aa: CSVAGYTDTQYF
CDR3nt: TGCAGCGTTGCGGGCTACACAGATACGCAGTATTTT

j_gene: TRBJ1-2
d_gene: NA
v_gene: TRBV28
abundance: NA
CDR3aa: CASSFPNRVYGYTF
CDR3nt: TGTGCCAGCAGTTTCCCGAATCGAGTCTATGGCTACACCTTC

j_gene: TRBJ2-1
d_gene: NA
v_gene: TRBV19
abundance: NA
CDR3aa: CASSMARYNEQFF
CDR3nt: TGTGCCAGTAGTATGGCAAGATACAATGAGCAGTTCTTC

j_gene: TRBJ1-2
d_gene: TRBD1
v_gene: TRBV19
abundance: once
CDR3aa: CASSIATGDYGYTF
CDR3nt: TGTGCCAGTAGTATAGCGACAGGGGATTATGGCTACACCTTC

j_gene: TRBJ2-3
d_gene: TRBD2
v_gene: TRBV7-9
abundance: NA
CDR3aa: CASSFLAGATDTQYF
CDR3nt: TGTGCCAGCAGCTTCCTAGCGGGAGCCACAGATACGCAGTATTTT

j_gene: TRBJ2-7
d_gene: NA
v_gene: TRBV5-6
abundance: NA
CDR3aa: CASSLGGSPYEQYF
CDR3nt: TGTGCCAGCAGCTTAGGAGGGTCCCCCTACGAGCAGTACTTC

j_gene: TRBJ2-7
d_gene: NA
v_gene: TRBV5-1
abundance: NA
CDR3aa: CASSLGQDQDEQYF
CDR3nt: TGCGCCAGCAGCTTGGGGCAGGATCAGGACGAGCAGTACTTC

j_gene: TRBJ1-2
d_gene: NA
v_gene: TRBV2
abundance: NA
CDR3aa: CASSEDSLAGYTF
CDR3nt: TGTGCCAGCAGTGAGGACAGTCTTGCTGGCTACACCTTC

j_gene: TRBJ2-1
d_gene: NA
v_gene: TRBV11-2
abundance: once
CDR3aa: CASTPRGEVQFF
CDR3nt: TGTGCCAGCACCCCCCGCGGGGAGGTGCAGTTCTTC

j_gene: TRBJ2-7
d_gene: NA
v_gene: TRBV19
abundance: NA
CDR3aa: CASSIGGSGTSF
CDR3nt: TGTGCCAGTAGTATAGGAGGTAGCGGAACCTCCTTC

j_gene: TRBJ2-7
d_gene: NA
v_gene: TRBV7-9
abundance: NA
CDR3aa: CASSRGKGPLRGGEQYF
CDR3nt: TGTGCCAGCAGCCGGGGTAAGGGCCCCCTCCGTGGGGGGGAGCAGTACTTC

j_gene: TRBJ2-5
d_gene: TRBD1
v_gene: TRBV5-1
abundance: NA
CDR3aa: CASSLTGAGGQETQYF
CDR3nt: TGCGCCAGCAGCTTGACAGGGGCTGGGGGCCAAGAGACCCAGTACTTC

j_gene: TRBJ2-2
d_gene: TRBD1
v_gene: TRBV14
abundance: NA
CDR3aa: CASSQDNARTGTGELFF
CDR3nt: TGTGCCAGCAGCCAAGATAACGCGCGGACAGGCACCGGGGAGCTGTTTTTT

j_gene: TRBJ2-1
d_gene: TRBD2
v_gene: TRBV6-6
abundance: NA
CDR3aa: CATSIGFTSGLDEQFF
CDR3nt: TGTGCCACGTCGATAGGGTTCACTAGCGGGTTGGATGAGCAGTTCTTC

j_gene: TRBJ2-7
d_gene: TRBD2
v_gene: TRBV10-2
abundance: NA
CDR3aa: CASSDLGTSSYEQYF
CDR3nt: TGCGCCAGCAGTGATTTGGGGACTAGCAGTTACGAGCAGTACTTC

j_gene: TRBJ1-5
d_gene: NA
v_gene: TRBV5-5
abundance: NA
CDR3aa: CASSDRDSPNQPQHF
CDR3nt: TGTGCCAGCAGCGATCGGGACTCTCCCAATCAGCCCCAGCATTTT

j_gene: TRBJ2-7
d_gene: NA
v_gene: TRBV29-1
abundance: NA
CDR3aa: CSVEVAGYYEQYF
CDR3nt: TGCAGCGTTGAAGTGGCAGGGTACTACGAGCAGTACTTC

j_gene: TRBJ1-2
d_gene: TRBD1
v_gene: TRBV2
abundance: few
CDR3aa: CASIGTDFGYTF
CDR3nt: TGTGCCAGCATCGGGACAGACTTTGGCTACACCTTC

j_gene: TRBJ2-1
d_gene: TRBD2
v_gene: TRBV4-2
abundance: NA
CDR3aa: CASSQGDSGRAGDNEQFF
CDR3nt: TGTGCCAGCAGCCAAGGGGATAGCGGGAGGGCCGGGGACAATGAGCAGTTCTTC

j_gene: TRBJ2-7
d_gene: TRBD1
v_gene: TRBV11-2
abundance: once
CDR3aa: CASSFGQGLNREQYF
CDR3nt: TGTGCCAGCAGTTTCGGACAGGGTTTAAATCGGGAGCAGTACTTC

j_gene: TRBJ2-7
d_gene: TRBD1
v_gene: TRBV4-1
abundance: NA
CDR3aa: CASSQLTGPHYEQYF
CDR3nt: TGCGCCAGCAGCCAACTGACAGGGCCCCACTACGAGCAGTACTTC

j_gene: TRBJ1-1
d_gene: NA
v_gene: TRBV6-4
abundance: NA
CDR3aa: CASRLTVNTEAFF
CDR3nt: TGTGCCAGCAGGTTGACAGTGAACACTGAAGCTTTCTTT

j_gene: TRBJ2-7
d_gene: TRBD2
v_gene: TRBV5-4
abundance: NA
CDR3aa: CASSSPGGGRAPDEQYF
CDR3nt: TGTGCCAGCAGCTCGCCGGGGGGCGGGAGGGCCCCCGACGAGCAGTACTTC

j_gene: TRBJ2-7
d_gene: NA
v_gene: TRBV29-1
abundance: NA
CDR3aa: CSVDGAVGSYEQYF
CDR3nt: TGCAGCGTCGACGGGGCGGTAGGCTCCTACGAGCAGTACTTC

j_gene: TRBJ2-7
d_gene: NA
v_gene: TRBV4-3
abundance: NA
CDR3aa: CASSQDAGGLRLRGPYEQYF
CDR3nt: TGCGCCAGCAGCCAAGATGCAGGAGGGTTGAGGCTTAGAGGGCCCTACGAGCAGTACTTC

j_gene: TRBJ2-3
d_gene: TRBD2
v_gene: TRBV27
abundance: once
CDR3aa: CASSFSLAGGPGTQYF
CDR3nt: TGTGCCAGCAGTTTTTCCCTAGCGGGAGGGCCGGGTACGCAGTATTTT

j_gene: TRBJ2-2
d_gene: NA
v_gene: TRBV7-3
abundance: NA
CDR3aa: CASSLIGGGNTGELFF
CDR3nt: TGTGCCAGCAGCCTCATTGGGGGAGGGAACACCGGGGAGCTGTTTTTT

j_gene: TRBJ1-5
d_gene: NA
v_gene: TRBV5-1
abundance: NA
CDR3aa: CASSWGGNQPQHF
CDR3nt: TGCGCCAGCAGCTGGGGGGGCAATCAGCCCCAGCATTTT

j_gene: TRBJ2-7
d_gene: NA
v_gene: TRBV2
abundance: NA
CDR3aa: CASSEVGREPYEQYF
CDR3nt: TGTGCCAGCAGTGAAGTCGGCAGGGAGCCCTACGAGCAGTACTTC

j_gene: TRBJ2-1
d_gene: TRBD2
v_gene: TRBV6-6
abundance: NA
CDR3aa: CASSYSAGAGKDEQFF
CDR3nt: TGTGCCAGCAGTTACTCAGCGGGAGCGGGAAAAGATGAGCAGTTCTTC

j_gene: TRBJ2-7
d_gene: NA
v_gene: TRBV28
abundance: NA
CDR3aa: CASSSPLDRDIYEQYF
CDR3nt: TGTGCCAGCAGTTCTCCTCTTGATCGGGACATCTACGAGCAGTACTTC

j_gene: TRBJ2-7
d_gene: TRBD2
v_gene: TRBV4-1
abundance: NA
CDR3aa: CASSQRLAGGSYEQYF
CDR3nt: TGCGCCAGCAGCCAGAGACTAGCGGGAGGTTCCTACGAGCAGTACTTC

j_gene: TRBJ2-7
d_gene: TRBD1
v_gene: TRBV25-1
abundance: NA
CDR3aa: CASSGTGDYEQYF
CDR3nt: TGTGCCAGCAGTGGAACAGGGGACTACGAGCAGTACTTC

j_gene: TRBJ2-5
d_gene: NA
v_gene: TRBV28
abundance: NA
CDR3aa: CASQSQETQYF
CDR3nt: TGTGCCAGCCAATCACAAGAGACCCAGTACTTC

j_gene: TRBJ1-5
d_gene: TRBD1
v_gene: TRBV28
abundance: NA
CDR3aa: CAIRGDQPQHF
CDR3nt: TGTGCGATCAGGGGGGATCAGCCCCAGCATTTT

j_gene: TRBJ2-1
d_gene: TRBD2
v_gene: TRBV6-1
abundance: NA
CDR3aa: CASSEAVIATSADEQFF
CDR3nt: TGTGCCAGCAGTGAAGCCGTTATCGCGACTAGCGCGGATGAGCAGTTCTTC

j_gene: TRBJ2-5
d_gene: NA
v_gene: TRBV19
abundance: once
CDR3aa: CASSINAGAETQYF
CDR3nt: TGTGCCAGTAGTATAAACGCGGGGGCGGAGACCCAGTACTTC

j_gene: TRBJ2-1
d_gene: TRBD2
v_gene: TRBV28
abundance: NA
CDR3aa: CASSPPRVAGRNEQFF
CDR3nt: TGTGCCAGCAGTCCCCCCCGGGTAGCGGGGAGGAATGAGCAGTTCTTC

j_gene: TRBJ1-2
d_gene: TRBD1
v_gene: TRBV4-3
abundance: NA
CDR3aa: CASSAGQGPNYGYTF
CDR3nt: TGCGCCAGCAGCGCGGGACAGGGCCCTAACTATGGCTACACCTTC

j_gene: TRBJ2-7
d_gene: NA
v_gene: TRBV6-6
abundance: NA
CDR3aa: CASSWASDSYEQYF
CDR3nt: TGTGCCAGCAGTTGGGCTAGCGACTCCTACGAGCAGTACTTC

j_gene: TRBJ1-4
d_gene: NA
v_gene: TRBV25-1
abundance: NA
CDR3aa: CASSEWGTGNEKLFF
CDR3nt: TGTGCCAGCAGTGAATGGGGGACGGGTAATGAAAAACTGTTTTTT

j_gene: TRBJ2-1
d_gene: TRBD2
v_gene: TRBV10-3
abundance: NA
CDR3aa: CAISDRGTSANEQFF
CDR3nt: TGTGCCATCAGTGATAGGGGGACTAGCGCAAATGAGCAGTTCTTC

j_gene: TRBJ2-5
d_gene: NA
v_gene: TRBV7-6
abundance: NA
CDR3aa: CASSPEGWETQYF
CDR3nt: TGTGCCAGCAGCCCGGAGGGCTGGGAGACCCAGTACTTC

j_gene: TRBJ2-7
d_gene: TRBD2
v_gene: TRBV27
abundance: once
CDR3aa: CASSPRVAGAGEQYF
CDR3nt: TGTGCCAGCAGTCCCCGGGTAGCGGGAGCGGGGGAGCAGTACTTC

j_gene: TRBJ2-2
d_gene: NA
v_gene: TRBV4-1
abundance: NA
CDR3aa: CASSQGGENTGELFF
CDR3nt: TGCGCCAGCAGCCAAGGAGGGGAAAACACCGGGGAGCTGTTTTTT